This T cell receptor (beta chain) came from a study of T cell responses to AZD1222 COVID-19 vaccine. Study-wide results and caveats: Donors were chiefly white British, with a greater number of females, and clonal diversity was perhaps underestimated. The repertoires were collected only after the peak T cell response. Baseline serostatus was positive in only six or seven AZD1222 recipients. Spike-specific TCR breadth and depth went up after people got two AZD1222 doses.

Comment on this clone: The antigen is not known.

Trimming removed 3 bases at V and 7 bases at J, with 15 bases between. CDR3 length: 15 residues. Germline V gene sequence: CDR1 SGHAT, CDR2 FQNNGV. Only in-frame clones appear in the TCRdb table, and some are missing; sequencing was by immunoSEQ multiplex PCR. The data hold fewer than 55,000 clones, with around 85% observed a single time. This chain joins TRBV11-2 and TRBJ1-4; the D gene is possibly TRBD1 (6 bases). The TCR was taken from an adult in good health. The starting material was peripheral blood, obtained on day 0 of MenACWY control vaccination. This chain's CDR3 is CASSFLRGTGEKLFF. The CDR3 DNA sequence: TGTGCCAGCAGCTTCCTCAGGGGCACGGGTGAAAAACTGTTTTTT.